The source of this TCR beta chain is a study of CD8 T cells in ankylosing spondylitis. Notes on the study in general: In ankylosing spondylitis patients, matched synovial fluid reportedly showed significant enrichment of disease-linked clones. Made up of several highly homologous variants, a TCR beta motif appeared characteristic of ankylosing spondylitis blood.

Germline-derived CDR1 and CDR2 are SGHKS and YYEKEE (reference sequence). Trimming removed 0 bases from V and 6 bases from J, with 13 bases in between. The CDR3 length is 15 residues. Researchers built TCR beta libraries using quantitative 5'-RACE with molecular barcodes. One entry per CDR3 protein results from TCRdb running MiXCR on the 5' RACE reads. Of roughly 440,000 distinct CDR3 sequences detected, more than 15% appear once; the ten largest clones hold approximately 1%. To note about this clonotype: No antigen is known for it.

This clonotype was sampled from a male donor with ankylosing spondylitis. Material for sequencing was blood, either unsorted or a sorted T cell fraction (not recorded which). The J gene is TRBJ2-1, the V gene TRBV5-5; D could derive from TRBD1 or TRBD2 (5 bases each). In DNA form, the CDR3 reads TGTGCCAGCAGCTTGGAGGCCAATGGGGGCAATGAGCAGTTCTTC. Its protein product is CASSLEANGGNEQFF.